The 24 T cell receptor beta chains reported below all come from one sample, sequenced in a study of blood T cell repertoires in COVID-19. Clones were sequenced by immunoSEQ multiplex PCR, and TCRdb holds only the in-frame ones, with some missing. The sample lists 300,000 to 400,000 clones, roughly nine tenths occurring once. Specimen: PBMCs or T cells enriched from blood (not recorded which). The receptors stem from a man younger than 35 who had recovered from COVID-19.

The CDR3, as DNA: TGCGCCAGCAGCGCCTCGGGACAAGATACCAGGAATTACGAGCAGTACTTC. The encoded protein is CASSASGQDTRNYEQYF. The chain carries TRBV5-1 and TRBJ2-7; D might be TRBD1 (6 bases). The CDR3 runs 17 residues. The V end lost 4 bases, the J end lost 4 bases, and 24 bases lay between the germline ends. Germline CDR1 and CDR2: SGHRS and YFSETQ.

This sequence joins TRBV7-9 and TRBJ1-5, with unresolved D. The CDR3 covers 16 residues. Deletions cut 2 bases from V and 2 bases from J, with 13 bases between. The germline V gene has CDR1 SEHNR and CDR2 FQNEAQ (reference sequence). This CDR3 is CASSLSTLAGNQPQHF. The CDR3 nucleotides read TGTGCCAGCAGCTTAAGCACTCTAGCTGGCAATCAGCCCCAGCATTTT.

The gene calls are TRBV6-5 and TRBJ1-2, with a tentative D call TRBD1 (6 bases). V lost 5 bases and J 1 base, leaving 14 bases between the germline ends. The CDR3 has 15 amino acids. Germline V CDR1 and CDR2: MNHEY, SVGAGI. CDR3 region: CASSRNRALNYGYTF. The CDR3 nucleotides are TGTGCCAGCAGTCGTAACAGGGCGCTTAACTATGGCTACACCTTC.

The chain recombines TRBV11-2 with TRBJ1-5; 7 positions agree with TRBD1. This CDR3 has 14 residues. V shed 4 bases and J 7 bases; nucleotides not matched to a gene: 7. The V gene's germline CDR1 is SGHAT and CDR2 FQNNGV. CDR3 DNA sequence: TGTGCCAGCAGCTCAACAGGGGCCAGGCAGCCCCAGCATTTT. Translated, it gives CASSSTGARQPQHF.

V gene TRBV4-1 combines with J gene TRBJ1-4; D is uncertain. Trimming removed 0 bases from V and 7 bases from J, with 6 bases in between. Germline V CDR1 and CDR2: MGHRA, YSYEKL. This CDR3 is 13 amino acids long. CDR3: CASSQDPGEKLFF. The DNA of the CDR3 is TGCGCCAGCAGCCAAGACCCGGGTGAAAAACTGTTTTTT.

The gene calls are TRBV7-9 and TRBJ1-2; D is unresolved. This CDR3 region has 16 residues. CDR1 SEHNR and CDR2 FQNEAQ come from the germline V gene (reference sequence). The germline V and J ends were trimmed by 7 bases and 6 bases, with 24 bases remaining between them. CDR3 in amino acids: CASTPRSGGVRNGYTF. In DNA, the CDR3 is TGTGCCAGCACCCCTAGGTCGGGCGGGGTCAGGAATGGCTACACCTTC.

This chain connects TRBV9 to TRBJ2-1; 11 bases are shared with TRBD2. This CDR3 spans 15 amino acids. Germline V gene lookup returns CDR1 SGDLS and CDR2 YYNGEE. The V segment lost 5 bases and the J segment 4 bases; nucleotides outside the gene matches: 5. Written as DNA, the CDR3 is TGTGCCAGCAGTCCAACTAGCGGGAGATACAATGAGCAGTTCTTC. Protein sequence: CASSPTSGRYNEQFF.

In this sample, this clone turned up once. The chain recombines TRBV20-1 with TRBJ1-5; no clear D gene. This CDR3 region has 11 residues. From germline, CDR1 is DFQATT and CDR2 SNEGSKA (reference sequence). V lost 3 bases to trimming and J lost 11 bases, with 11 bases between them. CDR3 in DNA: TGCAGTGCTAGCCGGAGCGGGGCCCAGCATTTT. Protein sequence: CSASRSGAQHF.

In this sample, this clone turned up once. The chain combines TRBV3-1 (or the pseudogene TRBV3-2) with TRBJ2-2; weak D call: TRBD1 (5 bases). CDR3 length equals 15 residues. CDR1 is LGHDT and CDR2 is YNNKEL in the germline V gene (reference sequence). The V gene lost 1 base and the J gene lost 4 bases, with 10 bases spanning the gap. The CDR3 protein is CASSQASTATGELFF. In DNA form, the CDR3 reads TGTGCCAGCAGCCAAGCTTCGACAGCCACCGGGGAGCTGTTTTTT.

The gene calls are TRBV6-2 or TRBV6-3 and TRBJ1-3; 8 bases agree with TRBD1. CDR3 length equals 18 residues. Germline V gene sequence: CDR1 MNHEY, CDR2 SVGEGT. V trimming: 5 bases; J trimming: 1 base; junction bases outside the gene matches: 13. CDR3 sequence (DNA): TGTGCCAGCAGTCTAACAGGGGGACGCGGAGTATCTGGAAACACCATATATTTT. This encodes CASSLTGGRGVSGNTIYF.

CDR3 nucleotides: TGTGCCAGCAGCGTCAGGGGGCTCGATGAAAAACTGTTTTTT. Translating it yields CASSVRGLDEKLFF. The V call is TRBV7-9, the J call TRBJ1-4; TRBD1 aligns across 8 bases. CDR1 and CDR2 from the germline V gene are SEHNR and FQNEAQ (reference sequence). The CDR3 loop spans 14 amino acids. The junction had 5 bases not matched to a gene; V was cut back by 5 bases and J by 6 bases. The whole variable domain, remainder taken from reference TRBV7-9 and TRBJ1-4, is DTGVSQNPRHKITKRGQNVTFRCDPISEHNRLYWYRQTLGQGPEFLTYFQNEAQLEKSRLLSDRFSAERPKGSFSTLEIQRTEQGDSAMYLCASSVRGLDEKLFFGSGTQLSVL.

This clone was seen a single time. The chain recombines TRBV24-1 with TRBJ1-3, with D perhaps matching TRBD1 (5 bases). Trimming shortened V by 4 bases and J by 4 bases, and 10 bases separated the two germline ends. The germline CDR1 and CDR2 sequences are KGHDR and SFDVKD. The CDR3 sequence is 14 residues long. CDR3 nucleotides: TGTGCCACCAGTGAGGGGGGAAGAGGAAACACCATATATTTT. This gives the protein CATSEGGRGNTIYF.

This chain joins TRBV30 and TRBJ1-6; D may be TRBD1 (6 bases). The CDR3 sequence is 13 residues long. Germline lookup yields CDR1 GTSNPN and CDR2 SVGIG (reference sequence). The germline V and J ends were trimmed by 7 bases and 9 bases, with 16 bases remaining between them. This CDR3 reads CALGGQGSSPLHF. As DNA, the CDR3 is TGTGCCTTGGGGGGGCAGGGGAGTTCACCCCTCCACTTT.

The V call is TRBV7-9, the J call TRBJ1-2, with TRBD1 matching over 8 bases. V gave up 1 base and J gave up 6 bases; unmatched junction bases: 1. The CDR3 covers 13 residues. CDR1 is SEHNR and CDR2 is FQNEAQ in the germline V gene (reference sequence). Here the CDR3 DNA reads TGTGCCAGCAGCTTAGGACAGGGGAATGGCTACACCTTC. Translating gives CASSLGQGNGYTF.

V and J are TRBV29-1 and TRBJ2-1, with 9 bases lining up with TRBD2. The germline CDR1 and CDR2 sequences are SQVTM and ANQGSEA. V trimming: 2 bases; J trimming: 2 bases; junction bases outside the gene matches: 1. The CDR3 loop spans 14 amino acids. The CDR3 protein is CSVELAGTYNEQFF. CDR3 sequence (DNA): TGCAGCGTTGAACTAGCGGGAACCTACAATGAGCAGTTCTTC.

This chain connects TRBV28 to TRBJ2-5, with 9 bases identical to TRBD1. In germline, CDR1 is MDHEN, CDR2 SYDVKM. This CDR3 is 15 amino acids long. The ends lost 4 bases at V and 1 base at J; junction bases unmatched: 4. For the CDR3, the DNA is TGTGCCAGCAGTTCTTGGACAGGGGCCCAAGAGACCCAGTACTTC. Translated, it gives CASSSWTGAQETQYF. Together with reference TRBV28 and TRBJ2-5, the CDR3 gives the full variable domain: DVKVTQSSRYLVKRTGEKVFLECVQDMDHENMFWYRQDPGLGLRLIYFSYDVKMKEKGDIPEGYSVSREKKERFSLILESASTNQTSMYLCASSSWTGAQETQYFGPGTRLLVL.

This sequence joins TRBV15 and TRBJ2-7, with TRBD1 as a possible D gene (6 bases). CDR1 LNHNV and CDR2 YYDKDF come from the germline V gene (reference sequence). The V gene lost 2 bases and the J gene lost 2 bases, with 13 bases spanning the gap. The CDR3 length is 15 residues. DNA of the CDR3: TGTGCCACCAGCAGAACAAAACAGGGACCCTACGAGCAGTACTTC. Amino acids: CATSRTKQGPYEQYF.

The CDR3 DNA sequence: TGTGCCAGCAGCACCGAGAGACTACAGGGAAGAGGTCAGCCCCAGCATTTT. Protein product: CASSTERLQGRGQPQHF. This chain connects TRBV28 to TRBJ1-5; TRBD1 is a possible D gene (6 bases). Germline CDR1 MDHEN, CDR2 SYDVKM. This CDR3 comprises 17 residues. Trimming removed 6 bases at V and 6 bases at J, with 24 bases between.

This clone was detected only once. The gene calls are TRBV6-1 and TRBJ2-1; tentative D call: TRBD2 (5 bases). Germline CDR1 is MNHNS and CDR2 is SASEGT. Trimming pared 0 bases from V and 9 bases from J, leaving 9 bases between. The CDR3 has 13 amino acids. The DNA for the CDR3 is TGTGCCAGCAGTGAAGCGAGTGAGGGTGAGCAGTTCTTC. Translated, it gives CASSEASEGEQFF.

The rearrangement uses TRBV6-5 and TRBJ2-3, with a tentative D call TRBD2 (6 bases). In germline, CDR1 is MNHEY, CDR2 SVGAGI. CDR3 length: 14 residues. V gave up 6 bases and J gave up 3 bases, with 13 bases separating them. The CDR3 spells CASSKFRGTDTQYF. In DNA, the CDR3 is TGTGCCAGCAGCAAATTCCGGGGGACAGATACGCAGTATTTT.

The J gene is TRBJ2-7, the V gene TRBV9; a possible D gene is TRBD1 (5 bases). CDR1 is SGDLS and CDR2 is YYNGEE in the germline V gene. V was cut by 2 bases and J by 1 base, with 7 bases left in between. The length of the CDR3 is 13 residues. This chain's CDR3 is CASSVGQSYEQYF. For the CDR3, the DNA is TGTGCCAGCAGCGTGGGGCAATCCTACGAGCAGTACTTC.

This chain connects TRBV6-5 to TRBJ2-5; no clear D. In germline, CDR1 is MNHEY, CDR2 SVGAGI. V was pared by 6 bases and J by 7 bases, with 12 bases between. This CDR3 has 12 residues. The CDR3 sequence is CASRANPWTQYF. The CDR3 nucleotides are TGTGCCAGCAGGGCAAACCCATGGACCCAGTACTTC.

CDR3 DNA sequence: TGTGCCAGCAGTATCAGACAAGTGGCTAAGTTAGTATCTTGCGAGCAGTACTTC. This gives the protein CASSIRQVAKLVSCEQYF. This chain connects TRBV27 to TRBJ2-7; D ambiguous. Germline lookup yields CDR1 MNHEY and CDR2 SMNVEV (reference sequence). V lost 5 bases, J lost 6 bases, and 29 bases lay in between. This CDR3 is built from 18 residues.

CDR3 sequence: CASKLGRREKLFF. For the CDR3, the DNA is TGTGCCAGCAAGTTGGGGCGCCGGGAAAAACTGTTTTTT. V is TRBV6-4 and J is TRBJ1-4; TRBD1 might be the D (5 bases). Trimming removed 7 bases at V and 8 bases at J, with 14 bases between. Per germline, CDR1 MRHNA and CDR2 SNTAGT. This CDR3 has 13 amino acids.